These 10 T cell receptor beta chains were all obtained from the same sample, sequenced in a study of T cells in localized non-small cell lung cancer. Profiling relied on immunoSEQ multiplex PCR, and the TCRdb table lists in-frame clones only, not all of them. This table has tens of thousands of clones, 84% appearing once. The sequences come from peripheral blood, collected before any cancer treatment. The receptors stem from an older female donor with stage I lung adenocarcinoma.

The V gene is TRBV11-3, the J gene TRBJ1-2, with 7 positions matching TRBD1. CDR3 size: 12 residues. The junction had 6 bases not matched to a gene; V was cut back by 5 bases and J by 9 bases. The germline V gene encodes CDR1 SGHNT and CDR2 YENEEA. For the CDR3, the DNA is TGTGCCAGCAGCCCCCGGACAGGTCGCTACACCTTC. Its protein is CASSPRTGRYTF.

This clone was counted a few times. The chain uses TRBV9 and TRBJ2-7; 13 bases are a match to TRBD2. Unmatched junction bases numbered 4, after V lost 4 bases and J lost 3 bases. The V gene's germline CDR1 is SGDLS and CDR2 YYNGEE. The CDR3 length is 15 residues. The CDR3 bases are TGTGCCAGCAGCCCCAGGACTAGCGGGAGCTACGAGCAGTACTTC. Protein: CASSPRTSGSYEQYF.

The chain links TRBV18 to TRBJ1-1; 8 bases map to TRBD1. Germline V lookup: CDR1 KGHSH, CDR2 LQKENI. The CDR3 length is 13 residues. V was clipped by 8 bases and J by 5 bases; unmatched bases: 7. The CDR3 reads CASHRGRGTEAFF. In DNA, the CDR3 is TGTGCCAGCCACAGGGGGAGAGGAACTGAAGCTTTCTTT. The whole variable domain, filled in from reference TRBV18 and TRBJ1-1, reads NAGVMQNPRHLVRRRGQEARLRCSPMKGHSHVYWYRQLPEEGLKFMVYLQKENIIDESGMPKERFSAEFPKEGPSILRIQQVVRGDSAAYFCASHRGRGTEAFFGQGTRLTVV.

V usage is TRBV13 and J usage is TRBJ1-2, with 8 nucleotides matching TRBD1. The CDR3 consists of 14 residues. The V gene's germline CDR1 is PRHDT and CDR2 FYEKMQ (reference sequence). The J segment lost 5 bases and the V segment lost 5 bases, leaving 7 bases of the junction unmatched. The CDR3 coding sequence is TGTGCCAGCAGCCAATCAGGGGGCAGATATGGCTACACCTTC. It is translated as CASSQSGGRYGYTF.

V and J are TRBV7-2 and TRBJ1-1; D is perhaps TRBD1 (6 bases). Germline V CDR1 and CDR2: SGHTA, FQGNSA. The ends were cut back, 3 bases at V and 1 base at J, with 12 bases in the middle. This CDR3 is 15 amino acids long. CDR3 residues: CASSFLGRGNTEAFF. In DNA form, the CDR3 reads TGTGCCAGCAGCTTTTTGGGCAGGGGGAACACTGAAGCTTTCTTT. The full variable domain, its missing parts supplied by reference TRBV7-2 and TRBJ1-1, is GAGVSQSPSNKVTEKGKDVELRCDPISGHTALYWYRQSLGQGLEFLIYFQGNSAPDKSGLPSDRFSAERTGGSVSTLTIQRTQQEDSAVYLCASSFLGRGNTEAFFGQGTRLTVV.

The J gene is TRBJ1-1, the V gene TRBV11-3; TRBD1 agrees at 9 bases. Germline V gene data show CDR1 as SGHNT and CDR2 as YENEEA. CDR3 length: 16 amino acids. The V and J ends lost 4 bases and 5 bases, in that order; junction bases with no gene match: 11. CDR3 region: CASSYQGQGWKTEAFF. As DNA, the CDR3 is TGTGCCAGCAGCTACCAGGGACAGGGATGGAAGACTGAAGCTTTCTTT.

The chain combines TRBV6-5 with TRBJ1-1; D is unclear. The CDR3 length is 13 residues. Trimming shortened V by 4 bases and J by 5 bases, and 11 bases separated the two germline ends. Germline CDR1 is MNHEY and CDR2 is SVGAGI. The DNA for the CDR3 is TGTGCCAGCAGTTTGGAGGGAAGGACTGAAGCTTTCTTT. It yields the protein CASSLEGRTEAFF.

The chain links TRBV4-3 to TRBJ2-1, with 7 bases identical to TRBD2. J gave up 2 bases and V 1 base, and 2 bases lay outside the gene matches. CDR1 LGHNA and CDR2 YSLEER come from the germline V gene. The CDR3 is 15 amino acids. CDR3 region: CASSQVAGPYNEQFF. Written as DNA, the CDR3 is TGCGCCAGCAGCCAAGTAGCGGGCCCCTACAATGAGCAGTTCTTC.

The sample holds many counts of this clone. The CDR3 coding sequence is TGTGCCAGCAGTCCAGAATCAACAGGGCTTTGGACTGAAGCTTTCTTT. Protein sequence: CASSPESTGLWTEAFF. This chain uses TRBV27 with TRBJ1-1; D is possibly TRBD1 (6 bases). This CDR3 contains 16 residues. V shed 5 bases and J shed 5 bases, with 21 bases lying between them. Germline V gene data show CDR1 as MNHEY and CDR2 as SMNVEV (reference sequence).

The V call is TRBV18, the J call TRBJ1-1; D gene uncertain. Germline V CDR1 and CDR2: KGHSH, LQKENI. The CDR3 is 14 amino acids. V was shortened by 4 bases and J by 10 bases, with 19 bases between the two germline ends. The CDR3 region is CASSLELNALVAFF. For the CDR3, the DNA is TGTGCCAGCTCACTAGAGCTTAATGCTCTCGTAGCTTTCTTT.